The 5 T cell receptor beta chains presented below share a single source sample, sequenced in a study of T cells in Graves' hyperthyroidism and ophthalmopathy. Amplified regions were TCR beta CDR3 sequences from RNA transcripts. HTBI primers drove first-round RT-PCR of the TCR CDR3. Each CDR3 protein is one row after TCRdb ran MiXCR on the multiplex PCR reads. The sample yields around 350,000 distinct CDR3 sequences, roughly 13% seen once. The sequenced material came from blood. The receptors here all came from a woman between 18 and 30 years old with Graves' hyperthyroidism.

This sequence joins TRBV7-2 and TRBJ2-7; 7 bases line up with TRBD2. Trimming at V came to 0 bases and at J to 6 bases, leaving 8 bases not matched to a gene. The CDR3 totals 15 residues. Germline CDR1 reads SGHTA; CDR2 reads FQGNSA. This CDR3 is CASSLAGGGLGEQYF. The CDR3 DNA sequence: TGTGCCAGCAGCTTAGCGGGGGGGGGTTTGGGCGAGCAGTACTTC.

This clonotype was counted at least ten times. This sequence joins TRBV9 and TRBJ2-7, with TRBD1 as a possible D gene (6 bases). The V end lost 0 bases, the J end lost 6 bases, and 10 bases lay between the germline ends. Germline lookup yields CDR1 SGDLS and CDR2 YYNGEE. This CDR3 has 13 amino acids. CDR3 region: CASSVEQGSEQYF. The CDR3 DNA is TGTGCCAGCAGCGTAGAACAGGGAAGCGAGCAGTACTTC.

This clonotype was seen many times. The chain has TRBV28 and TRBJ1-2, with TRBD1 matching 9 bases. The CDR3 covers 13 residues. Looked up from germline, CDR1 is MDHEN and CDR2 is SYDVKM. Trimming cost V 6 bases and J 8 bases; bases outside gene matches: 7. CDR3 in amino acids: CASSDRGFRGYTF. CDR3 nucleotide sequence: TGTGCCAGCAGCGACAGGGGGTTTCGGGGCTACACCTTC.

This clonotype showed up many times. The V gene is TRBV6-2 or TRBV6-3, the J gene TRBJ1-5; TRBD1 matches at 7 bases. The germline V gene has CDR1 MNHEY and CDR2 SVGEGT. Trimming cost V 5 bases and J 0 bases; bases outside gene matches: 13. The CDR3 length is 18 residues. CDR3 DNA: TGTGCCAGCAGTCTCGGACAGGAATTTTCCAATAGCAATCAGCCCCAGCATTTT. As protein: CASSLGQEFSNSNQPQHF.

The V and J genes are TRBV5-1 and TRBJ1-4, with 7 positions matching TRBD1. V trimming: 0 bases; J trimming: 5 bases; junction bases outside the gene matches: 4. The V gene's germline CDR1 is SGHRS and CDR2 YFSETQ. This CDR3 spans 15 amino acids. CDR3 DNA: TGCGCCAGCAGCTTGGGGGGACAGAAGAATGAAAAACTGTTTTTT. Translated, it gives CASSLGGQKNEKLFF.